These 5 T cell receptor beta chains share one sample of origin, sequenced in a study of blood T cell repertoires in COVID-19. The data were produced by immunoSEQ multiplex PCR, yet TCRdb's version contains in-frame clones alone and is incomplete. This sample has nearly 350,000 clones, with under 95% found just once. The sample comprised peripheral blood. These receptors were collected from a woman under 30 who had recovered from COVID-19.

This clone has only one observation. The chain links TRBV5-6 to TRBJ2-5; D remains ambiguous. The CDR3 loop spans 13 amino acids. V was cut by 3 bases and J by 2 bases, with 8 bases left in between. Per the germline V gene, CDR1 is SGHDT and CDR2 is YYEEEE. CDR3 sequence: CASSSGPQETQYF. The CDR3 nucleotides read TGTGCCAGCAGCTCCGGTCCGCAAGAGACCCAGTACTTC.

This chain connects TRBV19 to TRBJ2-3, with TRBD1 identical over 7 bases. Trimming took 9 bases from V and 0 from J; bases not matched to a gene: 9. Germline V gives CDR1 LNHDA, CDR2 SQIVND (reference sequence). The CDR3 sequence is 15 residues long. Here the CDR3 DNA reads TGTGCCAGCAGGATCGGGACAGCTAGCACAGATACGCAGTATTTT. Translating it yields CASRIGTASTDTQYF. The whole variable domain, filled in from reference TRBV19 and TRBJ2-3, reads DGGITQSPKYLFRKEGQNVTLSCEQNLNHDAMYWYRQDPGQGLRLIYYSQIVNDFQKGDIAEGYSVSREKKESFPLTVTSAQKNPTAFYLCASRIGTASTDTQYFGPGTRLTVL.

This rearrangement joins TRBV18 to TRBJ1-1, with 7 bases fitting TRBD1. The length of the CDR3 is 16 residues. Germline V lookup: CDR1 KGHSH, CDR2 LQKENI. The V and J ends lost 2 bases and 6 bases, in that order; junction bases with no gene match: 12. As DNA, the CDR3 is TGTGCCAGCTCACCATCGGATTACAGGGGTAGCGCTGAAGCTTTCTTT. Encoded protein: CASSPSDYRGSAEAFF.

V usage is TRBV5-1 and J usage is TRBJ2-3, with D tentatively TRBD2 (6 bases). Germline values: CDR1 SGHRS, CDR2 YFSETQ. The CDR3 consists of 14 residues. Trimming left V 4 bases short and J 2 bases short, with 11 bases between. CDR3 in amino acids: CASSGGRYTDTQYF. The CDR3 DNA is TGCGCCAGCAGCGGAGGGAGGTACACAGATACGCAGTATTTT.

The chain links TRBV4-3 to TRBJ2-6, with D unclear. This CDR3 has 16 amino acids. V lost 3 bases and J lost 3, with 12 bases in between. Germline CDR1 reads LGHNA; CDR2 reads YSLEER. The CDR3 DNA reads TGCGCCAGCAGCCAGCCAGGATTGAGTGGGGCCAACGTCCTGACTTTC. Translation: CASSQPGLSGANVLTF.